The rows below give T cell receptor beta chains drawn from one sample of a study of metastatic and nonmetastatic thyroid tumors. TCRdb re-called the PCR reads through MiXCR. The sample contains tens of thousands of clones, around 30% of which appear only once. Sequencing was done on a sample of tumor tissue. All receptors come from a female donor with papillary thyroid cancer or a benign thyroid nodule (not recorded which). Some clones in this sample may be carry-over from other donors' samples. The CDR3 runs from the conserved cysteine through the conserved F or W. Each record gives: J gene, D gene, V gene, clone size, CDR3 protein, CDR3 DNA. A D gene is named only where the DNA matches it firmly. Clone size appears in some rows only: once, few, many, or a class for an expanded clone.

>TRBJ2-1|.|TRBV2|.
CASSEEIWMGEQFF
TGTGCCAGCAGTGAAGAGATCTGGATGGGGGAGCAGTTCTTC
>TRBJ1-4|TRBD1|TRBV4-2|many
CASNYRGQEKLFF
TGTGCCAGCAACTACAGGGGGCAGGAAAAACTGTTTTTT
>TRBJ2-5|.|TRBV9|.
CASSVGPQETQYF
TGTGCCAGCAGCGTAGGCCCGCAGGAGACCCAGTACTTC
>TRBJ2-2|TRBD2|TRBV6-1|medium-sized
CASRLAGGNTGELFF
TGTGCCAGCAGGCTAGCGGGGGGGAACACCGGGGAGCTGTTTTTT
>TRBJ2-7|.|TRBV6-1|.
CASGAWGQGRDEQYF
TGTGCCAGCGGGGCTTGGGGTCAGGGGAGAGACGAGCAGTACTTC
>TRBJ2-2|TRBD1|TRBV19|medium-sized
CASSTGVSPGELFF
TGTGCCAGTAGCACAGGGGTAAGCCCCGGGGAGCTGTTTTTT
>TRBJ1-1|.|TRBV20-1|.
CSARDGRGHGEAFF
TGCAGTGCTAGAGATGGCAGGGGCCACGGGGAAGCTTTCTTT
>TRBJ2-7|.|TRBV18|few
CVSSPLQQSYEQYF
TGTGTCAGCTCACCGTTGCAGCAGTCCTACGAGCAGTACTTC
>TRBJ2-1|.|TRBV20-1|.
CSARTTRGEQFF
TGCAGTGCTAGAACTACCCGGGGTGAGCAGTTCTTC
>TRBJ2-1|.|TRBV5-1|.
CASSLGNRDNEQFF
TGCGCCAGCAGCCTAGGCAACAGGGACAATGAGCAGTTCTTC
>TRBJ1-1|TRBD1|TRBV7-2|many
CASSATGGVTEAFF
TGTGCCAGCAGCGCAACAGGGGGCGTAACTGAAGCTTTCTTT
>TRBJ1-1|.|TRBV19|.
CASSIGLPRGTEAFF
TGTGCCAGTAGTATAGGATTGCCGAGGGGCACTGAAGCTTTCTTT
>TRBJ1-3|TRBD1|TRBV11-1|.
CAIIPRTGGTGNTIYF
TGTGCCATCATCCCCCGGACAGGAGGTACTGGAAACACCATATATTTT
>TRBJ1-3|.|TRBV7-9|many
CASRDNSGNTIYF
TGTGCCAGCAGGGACAACTCTGGAAACACCATATATTTT
>TRBJ2-1|TRBD2|TRBV7-3|many
CASSSSPGLVDEQFF
TGTGCCAGCAGCTCCTCACCGGGACTAGTTGATGAGCAGTTCTTC
>TRBJ2-1|TRBD1|TRBV28|few
CASSSQDRGNEQFF
TGTGCCAGCAGTTCACAAGACAGGGGCAATGAGCAGTTCTTC